The entry that follows covers one TCR beta chain sequence. What it binds is not known. The data originate from a study of memory CD4+ T cells and cytomegalovirus serostatus. Background on the study: This sample comes from healthy Belgian adults, eight or nine CMV seropositive, 24 seronegative.

The sort gate was single viable CD3+CD4+CD8-CD45RO+ cells for memory CD4+ T cells. TCRdb's table, derived via immunoSEQ multiplex PCR, lists solely in-frame clones and lacks some. The sample has about 44,000 clones, over 60% seen once. Study findings and constraints: Each of approximately 61 CMV-associated TCRbeta sequences occurred in one to five individuals.

Germline assignment: CDR1 MDHEN and CDR2 SYDVKM. V lost 7 bases to trimming and J lost 1 base; unmatched junction nucleotides: 6. This CDR3 is 15 amino acids long. The rearrangement uses TRBV28 and TRBJ1-5; 8 bases match TRBD1. The sequencing input was memory CD4+ T cells from blood. This TCR derives from an adult in good health and CMV-seronegative. This chain's CDR3 is CASILDRVSNQPQHF. In nucleotides, the CDR3 is TGTGCCAGCATCTTGGACAGGGTAAGCAATCAGCCCCAGCATTTT.